This TCR beta chain was identified in a study of cytomegalovirus exposure and HLA in healthy donors (dated by TCRdb to 2015 to 2018). The study in broad terms: According to an earlier analysis of around 600 of the donors, 150 million to 200 million T cells yielded 95 million to 140 million unique TCR beta sequences and about 280 Gb of sequence data. An early release covering some 640 HLA-typed donors comprised around 300 gigabases of sequencing data and tens of millions of unique TCR sequences. The genetic ancestry cluster associated with self-reported Caucasian donors included 81% of the roughly 400 genotyped donors. The study was designed to test whether signatures of past pathogen exposure could be identified by cataloging public T cell receptors. The T cell repertoires of about 700 subjects were profiled by immunosequencing and related to cytomegalovirus serostatus. In addition to the first cohort of 666 subjects, a separate validation cohort of approximately 120 different subjects was used. To predict cytomegalovirus infection status, the study brought together high-throughput TCR immunosequencing, statistical association of individual TCRs with disease status, and machine learning. In a later analysis, previously published TCR beta repertoires from more than 500 donors were re-analyzed and high-resolution HLA genotyping was added so that TCR occurrence patterns could be studied. In the later analysis, no new phenotypic data were used to find candidate immune exposures; instead, reliance was placed on TCR beta sequences and their occurrence across donors. To decide whether each TCR beta V gene segment behaved as functional or pseudogenic, an earlier analysis of some 600 of the donors relied on high-throughput TCR beta sequencing. Donor age, sex, ethnicity and CMV serostatus were collected together with the repertoire data. A later genetic analysis took genome-wide SNP genotypes for about 65% of the 666 donors and used that subset as a discovery cohort. Every repertoire in the discovery cohort had been generated on one and the same sequencing platform. Class I and class II HLA loci were covered by the typing at four-digit resolution. Typing coverage differed by locus: A, B, C, DRB1 and DQB1 were typed in roughly 620-630 donors, DQA1 in approximately 520, DPA1 in nearly 610, and DPB1 in 400 to 480. Roughly five DR-DQ haplotypes were handled as single units for association and clustering because linkage in the cohort was strong. Among several hundred genotyped donors of the cohort, an average of around 250,000 unique TCR beta nucleotide sequences was sequenced per donor, of which roughly 17% were non-productive.

The cohort comprised several hundred healthy bone marrow donors. All cohort members were sampled while nominally healthy, although unrecorded immune exposures were likely present. The donor was CMV seronegative and belonged to the group of over 300 seronegative cohort members. A peripheral blood sample was collected from each donor, and TCR beta sequencing was performed on peripheral blood mononuclear cells. The Qiagen DNeasy Blood Extraction Kit was used to extract genomic DNA from the blood cell samples. As for this clone: Its recognized antigen is unknown. No much larger clone exists at a distance of one base, and base qualities are not known.

What the study reported, not specific to this receptor: Correlated functional status among segregating V segments might be attributable to linkage disequilibrium, but an unknown experimental factor could not be ruled out. In a later genetic analysis, fewer N-insertions in productive TCRs were reported among donors in an Asian-associated ancestry cluster than the roughly 700-donor mean. In a later analysis, more than 15,000 TCR beta sequences were associated with specific HLA alleles at a false discovery rate of 0.05. Roughly uniform sequencing depth across donors was assumed in presence/absence analyses, although this assumption may not hold. A group of highly shared sequence variants was considered likely to be a technical artifact of the sequencing pipeline. Some IMGT-functional V segments, including TRBV6-2 and TRBV6-3, could not be distinguished by the 87-base-pair reads and were therefore excluded. The classifier was reported to diagnose cytomegalovirus status with high specificity and sensitivity in both the original cohort and the validation cohort. When HLA alleles, especially DR and DQ, strongly co-occurred, attributing TCR associations to individual alleles was difficult. Most TCR sequences were seen in very few donors, while some public TCRs were found in many individuals. Compared with equally common non-associated chains, HLA-associated TCR beta chains in a later analysis were more clonally expanded and had lower generation probabilities. A few of the identified cytomegalovirus-associated TCR beta chains were confirmed in vitro to be specific for cytomegalovirus antigens. A later analysis reported that several top co-occurrence clusters appeared linked to parvovirus B19, influenza, CMV and Epstein-Barr virus. Because some donors lacked HLA typing at each locus, the association tests relied only on the typed subset. A later genetic analysis associated a missense DCLRE1C variant with V-gene and J-gene trimming of TCR beta chains, and an independent cohort replicated the association. A further reported finding was that TCR beta sequences accurately predicted the HLA-A and HLA-B alleles for most subjects in the first cohort. The study gave a list of over 150 TCR beta chains associated with cytomegalovirus. CMV serostatus was the only immune exposure information available for the cohort. According to a later analysis, TCR association rates differed among HLA loci, with DRB1 alleles showing the most associated TCRs and HLA-C alleles showing the fewest. It was suggested by the authors that the approach could potentially be generalized to other disease states and immunological phenotypes. Roughly 17 rarely observed V segments, including chromosome 9 orphons, were excluded from the earlier analysis of about 610 of the donors because counts were too low. In this cohort, only TCR beta chains were sequenced, and detectable features were limited by the absence of alpha or paired-chain data. A later analysis found that most CMV-associated TCR beta chains appeared HLA-restricted, with HLA associations seemingly driven largely by CMV exposure. An earlier analysis of around 500 of the donors showed that most TCR beta V segments appeared in productive rearrangements either about 87% or about 30% of the time, which broadly matched IMGT annotations.

The library was obtained by the immunoSEQ multiplex PCR assay. The multiplex PCR relied on a mix of 60 forward primers for TCR Vbeta segments and 13 reverse primers for TCR Jbeta segments. A multiplex PCR assay on genomic DNA amplified the CDR3 region of rearranged TCR beta genes. The amplified TCR beta libraries were sequenced on the Illumina HiSeq System as 87-base-pair reads. The study's own analysis went as follows. In a later analysis, some 80 million unique TCR beta chains were counted across the 650 to 750 repertoires, and around 11 million of these chains were shared by at least two donors. A nearest-neighbor algorithm error-corrected the raw reads and collapsed the reads into unique sequences, merging closely related sequences to remove PCR and sequencing errors. Alignment of CDR3 sequences to IMGT reference sequences was used to assign V, D and J gene segments. For a sequence to be retained, a match of at least six nucleotides to both a V gene segment and a J gene segment was required. A rearrangement was called productive if the CDR3 had no stop codons and remained in frame with V and J, and every other rearrangement was called non-productive. CDR3 was defined by IMGT convention, running from the second conserved V-encoded cysteine to the conserved J-encoded phenylalanine. The earlier analysis of about 560 of the donors excluded any sequence lacking an unambiguous match to a single V gene segment. In an earlier analysis of 587 of the donors, V segments were called functional above 56.7% productive rearrangements and were called segregating when the between-donor standard deviation exceeded 5%. A statistical classification framework was built to diagnose cytomegalovirus status from the catalog of TCR beta chain sequences. A later analysis assigned V and J genes by comparing TCR nucleotide sequences with IMGT/GENE-DB human TR gene sequences. A later analysis assigned CDR3 sequences and most-parsimonious VDJ recombination scenarios with the TCRdist pipeline. In a later analysis, each TCR beta chain was defined by its CDR3 amino acid sequence together with its V-gene family, and reads lacking a unique V-gene family were excluded. A later analysis removed 592 highly shared, low-generation-probability nucleotide sequences to deal with suspected cross-contamination and a sequencing artifact. In a later analysis, a clonal expansion index for each public chain was calculated from normalized within-repertoire ranks of inferred template counts. In a later analysis, generation probabilities were computed using a VDJ recombination model fitted to out-of-frame rearrangements, and the results were checked against IGoR. Hypergeometric tests were used in a later analysis to score TCR-TCR, TCR-HLA and TCR-CMV co-occurrence, with a repertoire-size bias correction applied to the TCR pairs. To estimate false discovery rates, a later analysis permuted the HLA or CMV assignments 20 times. In a later analysis, co-occurring TCRs were grouped with DBSCAN, and TCRdist sequence similarity was added when clustering was performed within HLA-allele-positive subsets. Co-occurrence clustering excluded repertoires with fewer than 30,000 or more than 120,000 public chains, plus five with anomalous nucleotide sharing. TCRdb carries this immuneACCESS record with in-frame sequences only. Its versions omit some clonotypes, under half of them owing to an unresolved V gene in the studies checked, with the rest unexplained. D and trimming were read from the DNA, whereas the V and J calls and clone size are those reported in that table. This sample has about 130,000 clones in its table, and roughly 80% of those were observed once. The ten largest clones represent around 1.2% of the sample.

CDR1 and CDR2, looked up from the germline V gene, are MGHDK and SYGVNS. Its CDR3 holds 14 amino acids, cysteine through phenylalanine. The only DNA kept is the CDR3, 42 bases in frame from the first base. Here V drops 5 bases and J drops 0 bases, and the junction holds 1 base not matched to any gene. This chain joins TRBV25-1 to TRBJ2-7; TRBD2 lines up with 10 middle nucleotides. The sequenced material came from PBMCs. The sequence was obtained from a girl aged 2-10 years in good health and CMV-seronegative. At the DNA level, the sequence is TGTGCCAGCAGTCTAGCGGGAGTCTCCTACGAGCAGTACTTC. This is translated as CASSLAGVSYEQYF.